These 28 T cell receptor beta chains originate from one sample sequenced in a study of T-cell memory formation after mild COVID-19. TCRdb re-analysed the 5' RACE reads in MiXCR, keeping a single row per CDR3 protein. The sample records about 55,000 distinct CDR3 sequences, over 7.5% being singletons. Material for sequencing was PBMCs or a T cell subset sorted from them (not recorded which). The receptor set was obtained from a man aged 18 to 30 who had mild COVID-19 (a few samples of this study predate the infection). Cell type and time point are not known.

Only a few counts were recorded for this clonotype. This sequence joins TRBV5-1 and TRBJ2-2, with 7 bases fitting TRBD2. Germline CDR1 SGHRS, CDR2 YFSETQ. The CDR3 extends over 16 amino acids. V lost 4 bases to trimming and J lost 0 bases; unmatched junction nucleotides: 6. In nucleotides, the CDR3 is TGCGCCAGCAGCAAAAGTGGGGGGGCGAACACCGGGGAGCTGTTTTTT. Translation: CASSKSGGANTGELFF.

The chain employs TRBV28 and TRBJ2-7, with D possibly TRBD1 on 8 matching bases. Trimming shortened V by 6 bases and J by 3 bases, and 18 bases separated the two germline ends. CDR1 MDHEN and CDR2 SYDVKM come from the germline V gene. This CDR3 has 15 amino acids. The CDR3 nucleotides are TGTGCCAGCAGCCACAGGGGGGGCGCAGACTACGAGCAGTACGTC. Encoded protein: CASSHRGGADYEQYV.

This clonotype came up a few times. This chain joins TRBV20-1 and TRBJ1-2; tentatively, D is TRBD1 (6 bases). V was trimmed by 4 bases and J by 4 bases, leaving 10 bases between them. Germline CDR1 DFQATT, CDR2 SNEGSKA (reference sequence). There are 12 residues in the CDR3. CDR3 coding DNA: TGCAGTGCTAAGAGGGGGGCCTATGGCTACACCTTC. Its protein is CSAKRGAYGYTF.

Comments on this clonotype: Likely a read error: the CDR3 ends without its conserved phenylalanine or tryptophan. No DNA is shown, since the ends of the CDR3 on it are uncertain; the CDR3 is the one TCRdb lists. The chain recombines TRBV7-9 with TRBJ2-1; the DNA was not used to check the table's D call, TRBD2. CDR1 SEHNR and CDR2 FQNEAQ come from the germline V gene (reference sequence). The CDR3 region is 11 residues in length, termini included. The CDR3 reads CASSAWLAGSL.

The table lists this clonotype with many counts. V usage is TRBV5-1 and J usage is TRBJ2-1, with D possibly matching TRBD1 (5 bases). Per the germline V gene, CDR1 is SGHRS and CDR2 is YFSETQ. The CDR3 has 17 residues. Trimming stripped 4 bases from V and 0 bases from J, with 17 bases between. This chain's CDR3 is CASSVQQGLRSYNEQFF. The CDR3 coding sequence is TGCGCCAGCAGCGTCCAGCAGGGCCTTCGCTCCTACAATGAGCAGTTCTTC.

This clonotype came up a few times. The rearrangement uses TRBV5-6 and TRBJ1-3; D perhaps matches TRBD1 (5 bases). This CDR3 comprises 16 residues. Between the trimmed V and J ends, which lost 1 base and 2 bases, there was a span of 13 bases. Germline V CDR1 and CDR2: SGHDT, YYEEEE. CDR3 protein: CASSLWGLEPGNTIYF. The CDR3 DNA is TGTGCCAGCAGCTTGTGGGGACTCGAACCTGGAAACACCATATATTTT.

This clonotype was seen more than once but under ten times. The V call is TRBV12-3 or TRBV12-4, the J call TRBJ2-7; maybe TRBD2 (6 bases). V was cut by 6 bases and J by 3 bases, with 18 bases left in between. The CDR3 runs 15 residues. The DNA of the CDR3 is TGTGCCAGCAGACGGGGACCGATGGGACTCTACGAGCAGTACTTC. It specifies CASRRGPMGLYEQYF.

This chain connects TRBV19 to TRBJ1-5; D ambiguous. CDR1 and CDR2 (germline): LNHDA, SQIVND (reference sequence). Deletions cut 6 bases from V and 4 bases from J, with 7 bases between. This CDR3 is 12 amino acids long. The CDR3 sequence is CASSLNNQPQHF. The CDR3 nucleotides are TGTGCCAGTAGCCTAAATAATCAGCCCCAGCATTTT.

This clonotype occurred many times. The chain joins TRBV7-9 to TRBJ1-1, with D unclear. The CDR3 runs to 14 residues. CDR1 and CDR2 (germline): SEHNR, FQNEAQ (reference sequence). V dropped 4 bases and J dropped 1 base, with 10 bases sitting between them. The CDR3 reads CASSSGPRNTEAFF. Written as DNA, the CDR3 is TGTGCCAGCAGCTCCGGACCGAGGAACACTGAAGCTTTCTTT.

This clonotype showed up just a few times. This chain uses TRBV20-1 with TRBJ2-1; TRBD1 aligns across 10 bases. This CDR3 comprises 15 residues. Germline CDR1 reads DFQATT; CDR2 reads SNEGSKA (reference sequence). V lost 4 bases and J lost 7; bases outside the gene matches: 10. This chain's CDR3 is CSAMGDRGPGNEQFF. The CDR3 region has the DNA TGCAGTGCTATGGGAGACAGGGGGCCCGGGAATGAGCAGTTCTTC.

J is TRBJ1-2 and V is TRBV11-2; D gene unclear. This CDR3 is 13 amino acids long. Per the germline V gene, CDR1 is SGHAT and CDR2 is FQNNGV. With 0 bases removed from V and 10 bases from J, the gap between germline ends came to 12 bases. The CDR3 nucleotides are TGTGCCAGCAGCTTAGAGGCGCTCGGGGACTACACCTTC. Residues: CASSLEALGDYTF.

The rearrangement uses TRBV10-1 and TRBJ2-7; D may be TRBD2 (5 bases). The CDR3 length is 12 residues. V lost 3 bases and J 6 bases, leaving 9 bases between the germline ends. The germline V gene has CDR1 WNHNN and CDR2 SYGVQD (reference sequence). The CDR3 spells CASSEVRGEQYF. The CDR3 DNA reads as TGCGCCAGCAGTGAAGTCCGGGGCGAGCAGTACTTC.

The gene calls are TRBV6-5 and TRBJ1-1; tentative D call: TRBD1 (6 bases). Germline CDR1 is MNHEY and CDR2 is SVGAGI. The CDR3 length is 14 residues. Trimming shortened V by 2 bases and J by 4 bases, and 11 bases separated the two germline ends. The CDR3 DNA reads TGTGCCAGCAGTTACATGGGGGCGTCCACTGAAGCTTTCTTT. It encodes CASSYMGASTEAFF.

In its sample, this clonotype was seen many times. The chain uses TRBV7-9 and TRBJ1-1; D may be TRBD1 (5 bases). Trimming stripped 5 bases from V and 4 bases from J, with 14 bases between. CDR3 length: 14 residues. Germline V gene data show CDR1 as SEHNR and CDR2 as FQNEAQ (reference sequence). CDR3 DNA sequence: TGTGCCAGCAGCCCAGGGACCCCGGGCACTGAAGCTTTCTTT. Residues: CASSPGTPGTEAFF.

This clonotype showed up just a few times. The V and J genes are TRBV25-1 and TRBJ1-2, with D perhaps matching TRBD1 (5 bases). The CDR3 is 14 residues long. V lost 4 bases and J lost 6, with 15 bases in between. Germline assignment: CDR1 MGHDK and CDR2 SYGVNS. CDR3 DNA: TGTGCCAGCAGTGCCGCGACAGCTCCGGATGGCTACACCTTC. Translating gives CASSAATAPDGYTF.

The chain combines TRBV5-1 with TRBJ2-1, with 10 bases that match TRBD2. Germline CDR1 SGHRS, CDR2 YFSETQ. Trimming at V came to 0 bases and at J to 12 bases, leaving 3 bases not matched to a gene. The CDR3 consists of 13 residues. The CDR3 DNA reads as TGCGCCAGCAGCTTGGAAGTAGCGGGGGGGCAGTTCTTC. It yields the protein CASSLEVAGGQFF.

Only a few counts were recorded for this clonotype. This chain joins TRBV9 and TRBJ1-3, with D unclear. CDR1 is SGDLS and CDR2 is YYNGEE in the germline V gene. Between the trimmed V and J ends, which lost 0 bases and 3 bases, there was a span of 7 bases. The CDR3 consists of 14 residues. CDR3 loop: CASSVGGGGNTIYF. The CDR3 nucleotides read TGTGCCAGCAGCGTAGGAGGAGGTGGAAACACCATATATTTT.

This clonotype has just a few counts. The chain joins TRBV5-1 to TRBJ2-5; 16 nucleotides line up with TRBD2. The ends lost 3 bases at V and 5 bases at J; junction bases unmatched: 7. The germline CDR1 and CDR2 sequences are SGHRS and YFSETQ. This CDR3 region has 17 residues. The CDR3 region is CASSSRGLAGGPETQYF. CDR3 DNA: TGCGCCAGCAGCTCGAGGGGACTAGCGGGGGGGCCTGAGACCCAGTACTTC.

This clonotype was observed many times. The CDR3 here is CASSQAQGQETQYF. Here the CDR3 DNA reads TGTGCCAGCAGCCAGGCCCAAGGGCAAGAGACCCAGTACTTC. This chain uses TRBV3-1 with TRBJ2-5; D is undetermined. V shed 3 bases and J shed 2 bases, with 10 bases lying between them. CDR3 length equals 14 residues. CDR1 is LGHDT and CDR2 is YNNKEL in the germline V gene (reference sequence).

The chain links TRBV11-2 to TRBJ1-1, with 7 bases identical to TRBD1. The V gene end was trimmed by 5 bases and the J gene end by 0 bases; junction bases not matched to a gene: 9. Per germline, CDR1 SGHAT and CDR2 FQNNGV. This CDR3 contains 16 residues. The CDR3 region is CASSPRTGQMNTEAFF. CDR3 in DNA: TGTGCCAGCAGCCCTAGGACAGGCCAAATGAACACTGAAGCTTTCTTT.

This chain joins TRBV6-2 or TRBV6-3 and TRBJ2-5; weak D call: TRBD2 (7 bases). V gave up 8 bases and J gave up 5 bases, with 18 bases separating them. The CDR3 loop spans 14 amino acids. CDR1 MNHEY and CDR2 SVGEGT come from the germline V gene. The CDR3 here is CASGLGGGRETQYF. In DNA form, the CDR3 reads TGTGCCAGCGGATTAGGGGGGGGCCGGGAGACCCAGTACTTC.

This clonotype occurred a few times. The gene calls are TRBV20-1 and TRBJ2-3; the match to TRBD1 covers 9 bases. The ends lost 7 bases at V and 3 bases at J; junction bases unmatched: 5. Germline V lookup: CDR1 DFQATT, CDR2 SNEGSKA (reference sequence). The length of the CDR3 is 13 residues. CDR3 DNA sequence: TGCAGTGTCTCGGGACAGGGAACAGATACGCAGTATTTT. This gives the protein CSVSGQGTDTQYF.

This clonotype was observed a few times. This sequence joins TRBV20-1 and TRBJ1-5; unclear D gene. This CDR3 region has 13 residues. V lost 4 bases and J 9 bases, leaving 16 bases between the germline ends. Germline assignment: CDR1 DFQATT and CDR2 SNEGSKA (reference sequence). This CDR3 reads CSANIDASGPQHF. CDR3 bases: TGCAGTGCTAATATCGACGCATCAGGGCCCCAGCATTTT.

There are a few counts of this clonotype. CDR3 sequence reads: CASSLNSGLTGELFF. DNA for the CDR3: TGTGCCAGCAGCTTAAACTCGGGTCTCACCGGGGAGCTGTTTTTT. V and J are TRBV7-3 and TRBJ2-2; no definite D call. The CDR3 is 15 amino acids. The V gene lost 1 base and the J gene lost 4 bases, with 10 bases spanning the gap. Germline V gene sequence: CDR1 SGHTA, CDR2 FQGTGA.

There are a few counts of this clonotype. The J gene is TRBJ2-3, the V gene TRBV7-6; TRBD2 agrees at 10 bases. Germline lookup yields CDR1 SGHVS and CDR2 FNYEAQ. This CDR3 has 16 amino acids. The J segment lost 0 bases and the V segment lost 5 bases, leaving 5 bases of the junction unmatched. The CDR3 spells CASSRFSGGSTDTQYF. CDR3 coding DNA: TGTGCCAGCAGCCGATTTAGCGGGGGGAGCACAGATACGCAGTATTTT.

The sample holds a few counts of this clonotype. The CDR3 sequence: CASRFPGTYEQYF. For the CDR3, the DNA is TGTGCCAGCAGGTTCCCCGGTACCTACGAGCAGTACTTC. The chain is built from TRBV6-5 and TRBJ2-7; D is undetermined. Germline lookup yields CDR1 MNHEY and CDR2 SVGAGI. The CDR3 has 13 residues. Between the trimmed V and J ends, which lost 6 bases and 2 bases, there was a span of 11 bases.

In this sample, this clonotype turned up a few times. This chain links TRBV5-1 with TRBJ2-5; maybe TRBD1 (5 bases). CDR1 and CDR2 from the germline V gene are SGHRS and YFSETQ. V was cut by 0 bases and J by 5 bases, with 14 bases left in between. The CDR3 runs to 15 residues. Written as DNA, the CDR3 is TGCGCCAGCAGCTTGGACAGGCCCCCCAGGGAGACCCAGTACTTC. Its protein product is CASSLDRPPRETQYF.

In this sample, this clonotype turned up a few times. The chain combines TRBV20-1 with TRBJ2-2; TRBD2 agrees at 10 bases. Looked up from germline, CDR1 is DFQATT and CDR2 is SNEGSKA (reference sequence). This CDR3 spans 14 amino acids. J gave up 6 bases and V 6 bases, and 7 bases lay outside the gene matches. CDR3 sequence: CSAKYSGGAGELFF. The CDR3 bases are TGCAGTGCCAAATACAGCGGGGGGGCCGGGGAGCTGTTTTTT.